The present TCR beta chain was sequenced within a study of Ad26.COV2.S vaccination and SARS-CoV-2 variants. As for the study in general: Intramuscularly, Ad26.COV2.S was given either once or twice, 56 days apart. Study outcomes and limitations: Relative to placebo recipients, vaccine recipients exhibited elevated spike-specific TCR breadth.

V shed 6 bases and J shed 1 base, with 15 bases lying between them. This CDR3 has 15 amino acids. Looked up from germline, CDR1 is MNHEY and CDR2 is SVGEGT. Treatment of the sample: roughly 20 received Ad26.COV2.S at low or high dose, single or two shots; 5 received placebo; per-sample allocation not given. Specimens were obtained on day 63 following the first vaccine or placebo injection. Its platform was an Ad26 vector, and its expressed antigen was Wuhan-strain SARS-CoV-2 spike. This clone was picked up one time. No antigen is known for it. Using immunoSEQ multiplex PCR, the repertoire was profiled, and TCRdb retains in-frame clones only, with some absent. The table has a few hundred thousand clones, about 90% seen once.

The clonotype originates from a person aged 18 to 65 who received the Ad26.COV2.S COVID-19 vaccine or a placebo. The chain has TRBV6-2 or TRBV6-3 and TRBJ2-5; D may be TRBD2 (6 bases). Sequences were derived from peripheral blood, sampled in a trial of Ad26.COV2.S vaccine versus placebo. The CDR3 loop reads CASSGRRGLQETQYF. CDR3 nucleotides: TGTGCCAGCAGCGGAAGAAGGGGACTCCAAGAGACCCAGTACTTC.